Shown below are 22 T cell receptor beta chains from a single sample sequenced in a study of STAT5B mutations in CD4+ large granular lymphocyte leukemia. Libraries were prepared by immunoSEQ multiplex PCR; TCRdb keeps only in-frame clonotypes and omits some of them. This table has about 48,000 clones, roughly 70% appearing once. Sequenced: CD4+ T cells from blood buffy coats. These receptors all come from a human donor in good health.

In the case of this clone: The sample holds other DNA sequences that translate to the same CDR3. J is TRBJ1-2 and V is TRBV7-6; D may be TRBD1 (5 bases). CDR1 SGHVS and CDR2 FNYEAQ come from the germline V gene. V lost 5 bases and J 5 bases, leaving 15 bases between the germline ends. This CDR3 region has 14 residues. The CDR3 sequence is CASSPAGGGYGYTF. CDR3 nucleotides: TGTGCCAGCAGCCCCGCAGGTGGGGGGTATGGCTACACCTTC.

This clone was detected once. The rearrangement joins TRBV10-3 to TRBJ1-5; D not resolved. Germline-derived CDR1 and CDR2 are ENHRY and SYGVKD. V was cut by 5 bases and J by 0 bases, with 5 bases left in between. The CDR3 has 13 residues. The CDR3 loop reads CAISTGSNQPQHF. Here the CDR3 DNA reads TGTGCCATCAGTACGGGTAGCAATCAGCCCCAGCATTTT.

This clone was seen just once. J is TRBJ1-4 and V is TRBV6-6; D gene unclear. Germline assignment: CDR1 MNHNY and CDR2 SVGAGI (reference sequence). The germline V and J ends were trimmed by 2 bases and 7 bases, with 14 bases remaining between them. The CDR3 totals 15 residues. The CDR3 region has the DNA TGTGCCAGCAGTTACATTGGGGTGGTGGGTGAAAAACTGTTTTTT. Its protein product is CASSYIGVVGEKLFF.

The chain joins TRBV11-1 to TRBJ1-3; D perhaps matches TRBD1 (5 bases). The CDR3 consists of 13 residues. Germline V gives CDR1 SGHAT, CDR2 FQDESV (reference sequence). Deletions cut 3 bases from V and 4 bases from J, with 7 bases between. The CDR3 reads CASSFWGGNTIYF. CDR3 nucleotides: TGTGCCAGCAGCTTCTGGGGCGGAAACACCATATATTTT.

The chain employs TRBV2 and TRBJ2-3, with a tentative D call TRBD2 (6 bases). V dropped 3 bases and J dropped 1 base, with 14 bases sitting between them. The CDR3 extends over 16 amino acids. Germline lookup yields CDR1 SNHLY and CDR2 FYNNEI. Here the CDR3 DNA reads TGTGCCAGCAGTGAGGGGGGTTTCTCTGGCACAGATACGCAGTATTTT. It yields the protein CASSEGGFSGTDTQYF.

The rearrangement joins TRBV18 to TRBJ1-1; maybe TRBD1 (6 bases). Germline V gene lookup returns CDR1 KGHSH and CDR2 LQKENI. V was shortened by 8 bases and J by 3 bases, with 13 bases between the two germline ends. The CDR3 covers 13 residues. The DNA of the CDR3 is TGTGCCAGCCTTGTGGGGGCGGACACTGAAGCTTTCTTT. This translates into CASLVGADTEAFF. Using reference TRBV18 and TRBJ1-1 for the parts outside the CDR3, the full variable domain is NAGVMQNPRHLVRRRGQEARLRCSPMKGHSHVYWYRQLPEEGLKFMVYLQKENIIDESGMPKERFSAEFPKEGPSILRIQQVVRGDSAAYFCASLVGADTEAFFGQGTRLTVV.

This sequence joins TRBV29-1 and TRBJ1-4; tentatively, D is TRBD1 (6 bases). The length of the CDR3 is 13 residues. Trimming took 5 bases from V and 2 from J, leaving 9 bases between them. Germline CDR1 reads SQVTM; CDR2 reads ANQGSEA. CDR3 coding DNA: TGCAGCGTTTCCCAGGGGACTAATGAAAAACTGTTTTTT. It translates to CSVSQGTNEKLFF.

The J gene is TRBJ2-3, the V gene TRBV5-8, with D tentatively TRBD2 (5 bases). The CDR3 sequence is 16 residues long. The germline CDR1 and CDR2 sequences are SGHTS and YDEGEE. Trimming shortened V by 2 bases and J by 3 bases, and 16 bases separated the two germline ends. CDR3: CASSLLGSIGTDTQYF. In DNA form, the CDR3 reads TGTGCCAGCAGCTTACTAGGCTCAATTGGTACAGATACGCAGTATTTT.

J is TRBJ2-3 and V is TRBV2; the match to TRBD2 covers 7 bases. Per germline, CDR1 SNHLY and CDR2 FYNNEI. Trimming cost V 4 bases and J 2 bases; bases outside gene matches: 9. CDR3 length equals 16 residues. The CDR3 is CASSVWGGGNTDTQYF. The CDR3 bases are TGTGCCAGCAGTGTTTGGGGCGGGGGAAACACAGATACGCAGTATTTT. Combining the CDR3 with reference TRBV2 and TRBJ2-3 gives the whole variable domain EPEVTQTPSHQVTQMGQEVILRCVPISNHLYFYWYRQILGQKVEFLVSFYNNEISEKSEIFDDQFSVERPDGSNFTLKIRSTKLEDSAMYFCASSVWGGGNTDTQYFGPGTRLTVL.

This chain joins TRBV6-6 and TRBJ2-5; D gene ambiguous. V shed 4 bases and J shed 5 bases, with 11 bases lying between them. CDR3 length: 13 residues. CDR1 and CDR2 (germline): MNHNY, SVGAGI (reference sequence). CDR3 loop: CASSWAGWETQYF. CDR3 nucleotides: TGTGCCAGCAGTTGGGCCGGATGGGAGACCCAGTACTTC.

This clone has just a few counts. CDR3 DNA: TGTGCCTGGAGGCAAGGGGCGGCCCAGCATTTT. This translates into CAWRQGAAQHF. This chain connects TRBV30 to TRBJ1-5, with D possibly being TRBD1 (5 bases). The CDR3 runs 11 residues. V lost 3 bases and J lost 11, with 11 bases in between. CDR1 is GTSNPN and CDR2 is SVGIG in the germline V gene (reference sequence).

The rearrangement links TRBV28 to TRBJ1-2, with TRBD1 identical over 10 bases. Germline-derived CDR1 and CDR2 are MDHEN and SYDVKM. Germline trimming cut 7 bases from V and 1 base from J; bases unmatched to any gene: 12. This CDR3 has 17 residues. CDR3 sequence: CASKGTRGTGVNYGYTF. The CDR3 bases are TGTGCCAGCAAGGGGACCCGCGGGACAGGGGTTAACTATGGCTACACCTTC.

This chain links TRBV18 with TRBJ1-1; a possible D gene is TRBD1 (6 bases). Trimming left V 1 base short and J 1 base short, with 13 bases between. Germline CDR1 reads KGHSH; CDR2 reads LQKENI. The CDR3 consists of 16 residues. The chain's CDR3 is CASSPRVGGTNTEAFF. The CDR3 DNA is TGTGCCAGCTCACCACGGGTGGGGGGCACGAACACTGAAGCTTTCTTT.

This chain uses TRBV5-6 with TRBJ1-5; the D is unclear. The germline gives CDR1 SGHDT, CDR2 YYEEEE. V lost 4 bases and J lost 4, with 15 bases in between. There are 15 residues in the CDR3. CDR3 region: CASSAGFTTNQPQHF. CDR3 in DNA: TGTGCCAGCAGCGCCGGATTTACAACGAATCAGCCCCAGCATTTT.

This clone appeared a single time. V gene TRBV7-2 combines with J gene TRBJ1-5; D is perhaps TRBD1 (5 bases). In germline, CDR1 is SGHTA, CDR2 FQGNSA. The CDR3 sequence is 15 residues long. V was trimmed by 5 bases and J by 4 bases, leaving 15 bases between them. The CDR3 loop reads CASSPSGGKNQPQHF. As DNA, the CDR3 is TGTGCCAGCAGCCCGAGTGGGGGGAAGAATCAGCCCCAGCATTTT.

J is TRBJ2-3 and V is TRBV19; 10 bases are a match to TRBD1. This CDR3 has 15 residues. Germline CDR1 is LNHDA and CDR2 is SQIVND (reference sequence). V shed 6 bases, J shed 10 bases, and the junction held 13 bases outside the gene matches. The CDR3 DNA reads TGTGCCAGTAGCACCGGGACAGGGGAATTAGGTCCGCAGTATTTT. Encoded protein: CASSTGTGELGPQYF.

This chain links TRBV11-2 with TRBJ2-5; no clear D gene. With 4 bases removed from V and 5 bases from J, the gap between germline ends came to 14 bases. Germline CDR1 and CDR2: SGHAT and FQNNGV. CDR3 length: 14 amino acids. DNA of the CDR3: TGTGCCAGCAGCTCGACGGGTCCCGCGGAGACCCAGTACTTC. Amino acid sequence: CASSSTGPAETQYF.

CDR3 nucleotide sequence: TGTGCCAGCCGTCAGGGGGATAGCTCCTACAATGAGCAGTTCTTC. Protein product: CASRQGDSSYNEQFF. The V gene is TRBV2, the J gene TRBJ2-1, with 7 bases that match TRBD1. Germline loops: CDR1 SNHLY, CDR2 FYNNEI. The CDR3 extends over 15 amino acids. With V trimmed by 8 bases and J by 0 bases, 7 bases remained unmatched. Combining the CDR3 with reference TRBV2 and TRBJ2-1 gives the whole variable domain EPEVTQTPSHQVTQMGQEVILRCVPISNHLYFYWYRQILGQKVEFLVSFYNNEISEKSEIFDDQFSVERPDGSNFTLKIRSTKLEDSAMYFCASRQGDSSYNEQFFGPGTRLTVL.

The gene calls are TRBV6-1 and TRBJ1-2; 7 nucleotides line up with TRBD1. The CDR3 has 12 residues. V gave up 6 bases and J gave up 6 bases; unmatched junction bases: 4. Per germline, CDR1 MNHNS and CDR2 SASEGT. CDR3 in amino acids: CASRVGQDGYTF. The DNA for the CDR3 is TGTGCCAGCAGAGTAGGACAGGATGGCTACACCTTC.

V gene TRBV28 combines with J gene TRBJ1-1; tentatively, D is TRBD1 (6 bases). Trimming cost V 8 bases and J 2 bases, with 12 bases left between them. Per germline, CDR1 MDHEN and CDR2 SYDVKM. The CDR3 length is 13 residues. The CDR3 here is CASHDRLNTEAFF. The CDR3 DNA reads TGTGCCAGCCACGACAGGCTAAACACTGAAGCTTTCTTT.

In its sample, this clone was seen a few times. The rearrangement links TRBV30 to TRBJ1-4; no clear D. CDR1 is GTSNPN and CDR2 is SVGIG in the germline V gene (reference sequence). The CDR3 loop spans 15 amino acids. Trimming shortened V by 2 bases and J by 0 bases, and 10 bases separated the two germline ends. CDR3 DNA: TGTGCCTGGAGTCCCGAGTTCTCAACTAATGAAAAACTGTTTTTT. Translated, it gives CAWSPEFSTNEKLFF.

The chain carries TRBV5-6 and TRBJ1-1, with D possibly TRBD1 on 6 matching bases. The germline V and J ends were trimmed by 0 bases and 11 bases, with 14 bases remaining between them. There are 13 residues in the CDR3. Germline loops: CDR1 SGHDT, CDR2 YYEEEE. CDR3 sequence reads: CASSLERGARAFF. The CDR3 DNA reads as TGTGCCAGCAGCTTGGAGAGGGGGGCGCGGGCTTTCTTT.